This TCR beta chain was captured in a study of regulatory T cells in long-lasting Graves disease. Study outcomes and limitations: It was in persistent disease that TRBV28, TRBJ1-2 and TRBJ2-5 were favored.

The germline V gene encodes CDR1 MNHEY and CDR2 SMNVEV (reference sequence). V was pared by 6 bases and J by 8 bases, with 19 bases between. CDR3 length: 14 amino acids. This clonotype was seen repeatedly, ten times or more. Its antigen remains unknown. The time point: newly diagnosed GD, antithyroid drugs for less than 3 months. The TCR library was made from RNA extracted from PBMCs. Through Arm-PCR of CDR3 regions and iRepertoire HTBI primers, TCR beta libraries were built. TCRdb re-called the multiplex PCR reads through MiXCR, storing one row per CDR3 protein. The sample consists of some 250,000 distinct CDR3 sequences, 15% to 20% of them appearing once. The sample was also reused in another study, on T cells in Graves' hyperthyroidism and ophthalmopathy. In that study: Patients counted as stable if ophthalmopathy did not develop within 18 months. The TCR CDR3 was amplified in a first-round RT-PCR using the HTBI primer set.

V usage is TRBV27 and J usage is TRBJ1-2, with a possible D match to TRBD1 (6 bases). This clonotype was sampled from a woman aged 25 to 39 with Graves disease. Sample: peripheral blood mononuclear cells (PBMCs), taken at new diagnosis, from a patient treated with antithyroid drugs. CDR3 bases: TGTGCCAGCAGACCCCAACTACAGGGAGGAGGCTACACCTTC. Amino acids: CASRPQLQGGGYTF.